The TCR beta chain described here comes from a study of T cell responses to AZD1222 COVID-19 vaccine. General study findings and limits: Vaccine-related CD4 TCRs covered spike, predominating at 160-218 and 743-854.

As concerns this clone: The antigen remains unidentified.

The V and J ends lost 6 bases and 1 base, in that order; junction bases with no gene match: 6. This CDR3 comprises 15 residues. Germline V lookup: CDR1 SGHTA, CDR2 FQGNSA. Produced via immunoSEQ multiplex PCR; TCRdb's table is partial and in-frame only. Found here are some 160,000 clones, approximately 91% of them singletons; the top ten hold 1.9%. Pooled samples include second doses given at about 4 or 12 weeks. The starting material was peripheral blood, obtained 28 days after the second AZD1222 dose. The source of this sequence is an adult who received the AZD1222 COVID-19 vaccine. The gene calls are TRBV7-2 and TRBJ1-2, with 9 bases identical to TRBD1. The CDR3 reads CASSYRTGVNYGYTF. In DNA form, the CDR3 reads TGTGCCAGCAGTTACCGGACAGGGGTTAACTATGGCTACACCTTC.